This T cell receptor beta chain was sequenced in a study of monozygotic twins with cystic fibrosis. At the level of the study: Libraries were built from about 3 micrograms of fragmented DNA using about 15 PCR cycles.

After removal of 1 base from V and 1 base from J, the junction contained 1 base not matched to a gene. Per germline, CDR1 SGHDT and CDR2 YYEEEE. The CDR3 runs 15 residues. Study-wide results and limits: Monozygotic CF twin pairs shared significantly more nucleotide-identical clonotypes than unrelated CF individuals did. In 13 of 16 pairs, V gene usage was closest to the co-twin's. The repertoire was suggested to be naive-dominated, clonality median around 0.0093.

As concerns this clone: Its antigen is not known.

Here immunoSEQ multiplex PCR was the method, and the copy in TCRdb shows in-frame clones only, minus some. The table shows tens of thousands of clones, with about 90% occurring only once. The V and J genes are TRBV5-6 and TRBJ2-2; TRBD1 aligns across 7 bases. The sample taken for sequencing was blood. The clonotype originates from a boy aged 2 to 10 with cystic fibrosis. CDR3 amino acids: CASSLTGVNTGELFF. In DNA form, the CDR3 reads TGTGCCAGCAGCTTGACAGGGGTGAACACCGGGGAGCTGTTTTTT.